This TCR beta chain emerged from a study of T cell responses to AZD1222 COVID-19 vaccine. This CDR3 is built from 15 residues. V was shortened by 1 base and J by 8 bases, with 15 bases between the two germline ends. CDR1 is SGHNT, CDR2 YENEEA, per germline. Here immunoSEQ multiplex PCR was the method, and the copy in TCRdb shows in-frame clones only, minus some. The sample contains roughly 120,000 clones, approximately 85% of which appear only once. This clone was found a few times. This sequence originates from an adult in good health. The sequences come from peripheral blood, collected on day 0 of AZD1222 vaccination. V is TRBV11-3 and J is TRBJ2-1; D gene ambiguous. CDR3 DNA sequence: TGTGCCAGCAGCTTAGCGGCCAGTACAACGTATGAGCAGTTCTTC. Its translation is CASSLAASTTYEQFF.